This TCR beta chain is from a study of cytomegalovirus exposure and HLA in healthy donors. TCRdb keeps only in-frame clones here, not all; method: immunoSEQ multiplex PCR. The data show approximately 180,000 clones, approximately 87% seen once. The trim removed 7 bases at V and 5 bases at J, leaving 8 bases unmatched. CDR3 length equals 14 residues. Germline V gene sequence: CDR1 MNHEY, CDR2 SMNVEV (reference sequence). The TCR comes from a woman in her 30s in good health and CMV-seronegative. The V call is TRBV27, the J call TRBJ2-7, with TRBD1 matching 10 bases. The sequenced material came from PBMCs. For the CDR3, the DNA is TGTGCCAGCAAAGTGACAGGGGGCTTTGACGAGCAGTACTTC. Translated: CASKVTGGFDEQYF.